These T cell receptor beta chains were read from a single sample in a study of T cells after yellow fever vaccination. Using its own MiXCR run on the 5' RACE reads, TCRdb lists one record per CDR3 protein. The repertoire consists of around 300,000 distinct CDR3 sequences, with roughly 13% occurring once and the leading ten covering about 0.51%. The sequences come from CD4+ T cells sorted from PBMCs, collected 45 days after the yellow fever booster vaccination. All receptors come from a man aged 30-40 years who received the YFV17D yellow fever vaccine. Each CDR3 is given without its conserved first and last residue.

CDR3	V	J
SAGGLGKNIQY	TRBV29-1	TRBJ2-4
ASRYSRLNPSDTQY	TRBV7-9	TRBJ2-3
ASSSGTSFGEQY	TRBV5-8	TRBJ2-7
ASSLIGSYNEQF	TRBV12-3/TRBV12-4	TRBJ2-1
SAGTRSQLVRETQY	TRBV20-1	TRBJ2-5
ATSDIMGDTQF	TRBV24-1	TRBJ2-1
SVGDLQETQY	TRBV29-1	TRBJ2-5
ASSLRDSGTGELF	TRBV5-1	TRBJ2-2
ASSLAPSGPYNEQF	TRBV7-9	TRBJ2-1
ASSARGGRGSYNEQF	TRBV9	TRBJ2-1
ASSSASTDTQY	TRBV5-1	TRBJ2-3
ASSSGPRQF	TRBV12-3/TRBV12-4	TRBJ2-1
ASSLQGSEAF	TRBV7-2	TRBJ1-1
ASSSDYQGEQY	TRBV12-3/TRBV12-4	TRBJ2-7
ASSQDVLSFETQY	TRBV4-3	TRBJ2-5
ATSDGLGTGGLNEQF	TRBV24-1	TRBJ2-1
ASTWMGSYNEQF	TRBV5-4	TRBJ2-1
ATSEAGTKETQY	TRBV24-1	TRBJ2-5
ASSLGLASQSEQF	TRBV9	TRBJ2-1
SAGGAGELF	TRBV20-1	TRBJ2-2
ASSVTNSYEQY	TRBV7-9	TRBJ2-7
ASTLGGRSTDTQY	TRBV19	TRBJ2-3
ASSLRDAYEQY	TRBV7-2	TRBJ2-7